In its sample, the clone carrying this TCR beta chain was seen many times. The antigen is unknown. According to the study, TCR beta libraries were built with iRepertoire HTBI primers and CDR3-region Arm-PCR. TCRdb reprocessed the multiplex PCR reads via MiXCR and lists one record per CDR3 protein. The sample contains 350,000 to 550,000 distinct CDR3 sequences, roughly 15% of which appear only once. CDR3 length: 12 amino acids. Germline CDR1 DFQATT, CDR2 SNEGSKA (reference sequence). Trimming took 3 bases from V and 4 from J, leaving 7 bases between them. The time point denotes: newly diagnosed GD, antithyroid drugs for less than 3 months. PBMCs were the source of the RNA used for TCR sequencing. This sample stems from a study of regulatory T cells in long-lasting Graves disease. Notes on the study in general: Favoring TRBV28, TRBJ1-2 and TRBJ2-5 was a feature seen in persistent disease.

This sample was also put to use in a study of T cells in Graves' hyperthyroidism and ophthalmopathy.

V usage is TRBV20-1 and J usage is TRBJ2-1, with D unresolved. The source was peripheral blood mononuclear cells (PBMCs), collected at new diagnosis, from a patient treated with antithyroid drugs. The origin of this receptor is a woman aged 18-29 years with Graves disease. Written as DNA, the CDR3 is TGCAGTGCTAGCTTCGATTACAATGAGCAGTTCTTC. Amino acids: CSASFDYNEQFF.